Detailed here is one T cell receptor beta chain. Its antigen is unknown. Base-call qualities are not available, and no considerably larger clone is one nucleotide away. The V and J ends are trimmed by 5 bases and 2 bases, leaving 18 bases between them. CDR3 length: 16 amino acids, cysteine to phenylalanine. Here the CDR3 DNA is all that survives: 48 bases in frame from base 1. The germline V gene gives CDR1 as MNHEY and CDR2 as SVGAGI. Multiplex touch-down PCR with a mixed TRB-A/B primer pool was used to amplify rearranged TRB sequences covering the V, D and J segments. Illumina adapters and sample indices were attached to the amplicons through two consecutive PCR reactions run with Phusion HS II polymerase. After gel purification with the NucleoSpin Gel and PCR Clean-up kit, the amplicons were checked using Qubit and an Agilent 2100 Bioanalyzer. Libraries were sequenced on an Illumina MiSeq using 600-cycle, single-indexed, paired-end runs. On the authors' methods: MiXCR versions 2.12 and 3.0.5 were used to process the TRB sequences. Each unique CDR3 nucleotide sequence was treated as one clone, and only productive sequences with two or more reads were kept. Repertoire metrics included Shannon diversity, evenness, clonality (one minus evenness), and alpha-parameterized diversity profiles from alpha 0 to 5. Generation probabilities of clones in paired pre- and post-chemotherapy samples were computed with the IGoR algorithm. TCRdb redid the processing of the public reads, applying fastp at Q25 and MiXCR, and retained in-frame beta chains. Rows with one shared CDR3 protein collapse into an entry with the most common genes and DNA. TCRdb's processing, not the authors', yielded these V and J calls. The sample table holds thousands of distinct CDR3 sequences, of which approximately 34% were seen once. The top ten clonotypes cover around 5% of the sample.

The data stem from a study of T cell repertoires in aging, cancer and after chemotherapy (dated by TCRdb to the late 2010s). Study-level background: Six donor age groups were covered, ranging from 30 or younger up to 70 or older, and each group contained at least three individuals. The complete dataset included roughly 8.8 million TCR reads. To look at immunoaging and at how T cells reconstitute after chemotherapy, the study profiled TCR beta repertoires in peripheral blood from both healthy donors and cancer patients. Alongside some 96 healthy donors serving as a reference group, the cohort included 200 to 250 cancer patients, of whom roughly 92 had hematological cancers and 124 had solid cancers. Control TCR repertoires from healthy donors were recorded across several months to years, and re-sampling revealed clear clonal overlap.

Broader findings and caveats from the paper: The authors noted that the repertoire data do not allow conclusions about immunological memory after chemotherapy. Median generation probability increased over the chemotherapy interval in both cancer cohorts, suggesting repertoire reconstitution through rebound thymic output. In healthy donors, the decline in TCR diversity with age was mainly due to loss of richness, whereas in cancer patients loss of evenness also played a role. Significantly lower blood TCR diversity and higher clonality were observed in untreated patients with hematological or solid cancers than in age-matched healthy donors.

TCR beta rearrangements were amplified from genomic DNA extracted from peripheral blood rather than from sorted cells or RNA. The origin of this receptor is a human donor in good health. The chain was built from TRBV6-5 and TRBJ1-1; a tentative D match to TRBD1 spans 5 bases. Material: blood. The nucleotides read TGTGCCAGCAGTCCCAGCGGGGGGGAACGCAACACTGAAGCTTTCTTT. Translated, this gives CASSPSGGERNTEAFF.